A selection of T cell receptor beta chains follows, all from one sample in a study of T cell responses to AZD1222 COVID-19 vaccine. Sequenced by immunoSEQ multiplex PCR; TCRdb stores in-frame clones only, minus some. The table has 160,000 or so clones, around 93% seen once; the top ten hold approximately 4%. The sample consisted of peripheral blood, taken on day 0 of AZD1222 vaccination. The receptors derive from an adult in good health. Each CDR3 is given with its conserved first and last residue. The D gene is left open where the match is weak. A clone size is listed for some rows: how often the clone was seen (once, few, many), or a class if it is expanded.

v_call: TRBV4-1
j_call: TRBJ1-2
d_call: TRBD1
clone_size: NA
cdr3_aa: CASSQTGTGVLGYGYTF
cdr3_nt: TGCGCCAGCAGCCAGACCGGGACAGGGGTTCTGGGGTATGGCTACACCTTC

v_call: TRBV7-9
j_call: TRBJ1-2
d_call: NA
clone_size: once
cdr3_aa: CASSLVGPGSDGYTF
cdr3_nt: TGTGCCAGCAGCTTAGTAGGTCCGGGGAGCGATGGCTACACCTTC

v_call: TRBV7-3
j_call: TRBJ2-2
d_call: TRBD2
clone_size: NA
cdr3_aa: CASSFSGDTGELFF
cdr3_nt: TGTGCCAGCAGCTTTAGCGGGGACACCGGGGAGCTGTTTTTT

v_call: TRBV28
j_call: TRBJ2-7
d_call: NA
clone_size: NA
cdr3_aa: CASSYFSQRAAYEQYF
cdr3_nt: TGTGCCAGCAGTTACTTCTCTCAGCGGGCCGCCTACGAGCAGTACTTC

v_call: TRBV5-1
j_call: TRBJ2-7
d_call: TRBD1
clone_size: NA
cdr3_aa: CASSRDRSSYEQYF
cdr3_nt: TGCGCCAGCAGCCGGGACAGGAGCTCCTACGAGCAGTACTTC

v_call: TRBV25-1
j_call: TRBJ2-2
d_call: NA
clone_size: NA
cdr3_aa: CASSEPGQNTGELFF
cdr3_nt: TGTGCCAGCAGTGAACCGGGACAGAACACCGGGGAGCTGTTTTTT

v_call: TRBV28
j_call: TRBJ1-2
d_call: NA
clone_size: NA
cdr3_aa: CASSLTRPPYGYTF
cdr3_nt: TGTGCCAGCAGTCTCACCCGGCCCCCCTATGGCTACACCTTC

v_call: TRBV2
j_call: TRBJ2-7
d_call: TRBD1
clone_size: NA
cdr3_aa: CASIPRRTGTFYEQYF
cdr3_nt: TGTGCCAGCATACCCCGCCGGACAGGAACTTTCTACGAGCAGTACTTC

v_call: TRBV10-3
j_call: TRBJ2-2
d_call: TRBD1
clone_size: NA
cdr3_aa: CASKTGTGELFF
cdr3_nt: TGTGCCTCCAAGACAGGGACCGGGGAGCTGTTTTTT

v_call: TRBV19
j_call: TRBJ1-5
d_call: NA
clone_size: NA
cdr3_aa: CASSTVRQLGNQPQHF
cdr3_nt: TGTGCCAGTAGTACCGTCCGGCAGCTGGGGAATCAGCCCCAGCATTTT

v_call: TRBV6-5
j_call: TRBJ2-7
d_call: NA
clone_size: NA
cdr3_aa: CASSFTGEQYF
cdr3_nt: TGTGCCAGCAGTTTTACAGGGGAGCAGTACTTC

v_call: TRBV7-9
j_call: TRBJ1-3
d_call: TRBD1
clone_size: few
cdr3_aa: CASRASRGQGAGNTIYF
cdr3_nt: TGTGCCAGCAGAGCCTCTAGGGGACAGGGAGCAGGAAACACCATATATTTT

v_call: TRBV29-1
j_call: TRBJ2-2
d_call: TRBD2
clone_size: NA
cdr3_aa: CSTPGTSADRAGELFF
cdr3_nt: TGCAGCACACCCGGGACTAGCGCCGACCGGGCCGGGGAGCTGTTTTTT

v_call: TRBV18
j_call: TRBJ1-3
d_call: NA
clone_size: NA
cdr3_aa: CASSEAGGNTIYF
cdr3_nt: TGTGCCAGCTCAGAGGCAGGTGGAAACACCATATATTTT

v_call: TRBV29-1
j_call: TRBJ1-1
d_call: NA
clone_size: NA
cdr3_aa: CSVASRLGTEAFF
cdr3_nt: TGCAGCGTTGCATCCCGCCTAGGCACTGAAGCTTTCTTT